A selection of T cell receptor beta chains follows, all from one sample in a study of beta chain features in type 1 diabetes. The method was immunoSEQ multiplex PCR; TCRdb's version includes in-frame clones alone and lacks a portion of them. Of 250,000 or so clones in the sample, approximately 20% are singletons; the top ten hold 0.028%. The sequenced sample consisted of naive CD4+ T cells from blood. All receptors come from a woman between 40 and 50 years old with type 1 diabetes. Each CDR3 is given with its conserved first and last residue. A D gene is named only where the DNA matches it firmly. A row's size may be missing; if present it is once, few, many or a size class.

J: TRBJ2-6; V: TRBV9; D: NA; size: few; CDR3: CASSVVPGRPVSGANVLTF; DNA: TGTGCCAGCAGCGTAGTCCCCGGCAGGCCCGTCTCTGGGGCCAACGTCCTGACTTTC
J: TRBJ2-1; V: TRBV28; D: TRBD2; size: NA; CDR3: CASSPRLAGVNEQFF; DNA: TGTGCCAGCAGTCCCAGACTAGCGGGCGTAAATGAGCAGTTCTTC
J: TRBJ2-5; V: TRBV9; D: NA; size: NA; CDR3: CASSVATSGTQYF; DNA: TGTGCCAGCAGCGTAGCTACCTCGGGGACCCAGTACTTC
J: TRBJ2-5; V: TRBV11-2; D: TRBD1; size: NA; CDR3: CASSLIRDREETQYF; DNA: TGTGCCAGCAGCCTAATCCGGGACAGGGAAGAGACCCAGTACTTC
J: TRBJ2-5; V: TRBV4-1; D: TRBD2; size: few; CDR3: CATGRTSGSGAGETQYF; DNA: TGCGCCACCGGAAGGACTAGCGGGAGCGGAGCAGGAGAGACCCAGTACTTC
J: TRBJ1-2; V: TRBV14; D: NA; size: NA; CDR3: CASSQMRQSYGYTF; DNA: TGTGCCAGCAGCCAAATGCGGCAGTCCTATGGCTACACCTTC
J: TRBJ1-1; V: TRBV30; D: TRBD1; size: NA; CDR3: CAWMDRPLIQAFF; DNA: TGTGCCTGGATGGACAGGCCGCTGATCCAAGCTTTCTTT
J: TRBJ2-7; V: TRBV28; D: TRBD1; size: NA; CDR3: CASSTGIVYEQYF; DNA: TGTGCCAGCTCGACAGGGATAGTCTACGAGCAGTACTTC
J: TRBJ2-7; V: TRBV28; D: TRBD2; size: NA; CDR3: CASSLVASGVYEQYF; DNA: TGTGCCAGCAGTTTAGTGGCTAGCGGGGTCTACGAGCAGTACTTC
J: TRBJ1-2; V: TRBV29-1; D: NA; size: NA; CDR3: CSVVWEYGYTF; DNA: TGCAGCGTTGTTTGGGAGTATGGCTACACCTTC
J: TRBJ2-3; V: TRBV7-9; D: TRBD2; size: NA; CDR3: CASSWGETSGSGDTQYF; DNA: TGTGCCAGCAGCTGGGGGGAGACTAGCGGGTCGGGAGATACGCAGTATTTT
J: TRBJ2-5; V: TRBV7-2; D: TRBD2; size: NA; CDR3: CASSLGLAGFQETQYF; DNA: TGTGCCAGCAGCCTCGGACTAGCGGGCTTCCAAGAGACCCAGTACTTC
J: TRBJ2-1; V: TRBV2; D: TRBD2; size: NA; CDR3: CASSEAFLGGGRWDEQFF; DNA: TGTGCCAGCAGTGAAGCGTTCCTGGGGGGAGGGCGCTGGGATGAGCAGTTCTTC
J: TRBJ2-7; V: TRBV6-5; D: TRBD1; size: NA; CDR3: CASSPRDRYYEQYF; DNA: TGTGCCAGCAGTCCCCGGGACAGGTACTACGAGCAGTACTTC
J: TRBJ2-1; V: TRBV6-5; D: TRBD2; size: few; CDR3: CASSSPGLAVNEQFF; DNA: TGTGCCAGCAGTTCACCGGGACTAGCGGTCAATGAGCAGTTCTTC
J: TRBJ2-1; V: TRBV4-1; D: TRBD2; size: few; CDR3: CASSLIIPQLAGVDEQFF; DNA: TGCGCCAGCAGCCTCATTATACCCCAACTAGCGGGAGTCGATGAGCAGTTCTTC
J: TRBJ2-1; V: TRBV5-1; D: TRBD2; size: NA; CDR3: CASSPGTSYNEQFF; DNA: TGCGCCAGCAGCCCGGGGACTAGCTACAATGAGCAGTTCTTC
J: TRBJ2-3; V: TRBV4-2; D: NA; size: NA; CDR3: CASSQVGRGSTDTQYF; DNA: TGTGCCAGCAGCCAAGTGGGGCGGGGTAGCACAGATACGCAGTATTTT
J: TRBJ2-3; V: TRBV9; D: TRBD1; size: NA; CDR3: CASSAQGQEITDTQYF; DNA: TGTGCCAGCAGCGCCCAGGGACAGGAGATCACAGATACGCAGTATTTT
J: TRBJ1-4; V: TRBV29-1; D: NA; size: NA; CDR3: CSVAGRGDEKLFF; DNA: TGCAGCGTTGCCGGACGGGGAGATGAAAAACTGTTTTTT
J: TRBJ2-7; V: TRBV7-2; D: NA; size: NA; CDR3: CASSLGRASYEQYF; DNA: TGTGCCAGCAGCTTGGGCAGGGCTTCCTACGAGCAGTACTTC
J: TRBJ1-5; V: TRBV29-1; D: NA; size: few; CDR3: CSVAQGNQPQHF; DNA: TGCAGCGTTGCCCAGGGGAATCAGCCCCAGCATTTT
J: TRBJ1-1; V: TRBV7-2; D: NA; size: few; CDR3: CASSRRGESTEAFF; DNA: TGTGCCAGCAGCCGCCGGGGGGAGAGCACTGAAGCTTTCTTT
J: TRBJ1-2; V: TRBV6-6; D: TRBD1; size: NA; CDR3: CASSPDRGNYGYTF; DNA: TGTGCCAGCAGCCCCGACAGGGGAAACTATGGCTACACCTTC
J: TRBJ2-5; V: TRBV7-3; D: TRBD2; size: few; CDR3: CASSLSGGETQYF; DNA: TGTGCCAGCAGCCTCTCGGGGGGAGAGACCCAGTACTTC
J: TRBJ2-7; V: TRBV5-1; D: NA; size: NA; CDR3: CASSSDYQQYF; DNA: TGCGCCAGCAGCTCGGACTACCAGCAGTACTTC
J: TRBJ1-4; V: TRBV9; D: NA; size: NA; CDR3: CASSVSGQPNEKLFF; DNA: TGTGCCAGCAGCGTATCTGGACAGCCCAATGAAAAACTGTTTTTT
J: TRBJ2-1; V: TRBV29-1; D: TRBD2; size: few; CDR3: CSVGRTSGMNEQFF; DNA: TGCAGCGTTGGTCGGACTAGCGGCATGAATGAGCAGTTCTTC
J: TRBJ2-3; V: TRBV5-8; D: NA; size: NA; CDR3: CASSPISQVLFTDTQYF; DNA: TGTGCCAGCAGCCCCATCAGCCAGGTCCTTTTCACAGATACGCAGTATTTT
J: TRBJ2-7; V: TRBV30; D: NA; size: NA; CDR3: CAWELGGTYEQYF; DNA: TGTGCCTGGGAACTTGGGGGGACCTACGAGCAGTACTTC
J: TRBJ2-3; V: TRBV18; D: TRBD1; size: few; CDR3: CASSPDRADTQYF; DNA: TGTGCCAGCTCACCGGACAGGGCTGATACGCAGTATTTT
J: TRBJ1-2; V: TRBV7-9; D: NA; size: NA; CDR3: CASSLYDQGGYTF; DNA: TGTGCCAGCAGCTTGTATGATCAGGGTGGCTACACCTTC
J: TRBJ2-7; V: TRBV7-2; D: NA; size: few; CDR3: CASSLEAGLYEQYF; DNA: TGTGCCAGCAGCTTAGAGGCGGGCCTTTACGAGCAGTACTTC
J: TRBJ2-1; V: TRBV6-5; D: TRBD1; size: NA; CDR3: CASTFTGEEHEQFF; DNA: TGTGCCAGCACCTTTACAGGGGAAGAACATGAGCAGTTCTTC
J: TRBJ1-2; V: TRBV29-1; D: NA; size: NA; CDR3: CSAEGGFGYTF; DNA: TGCAGCGCCGAGGGAGGGTTTGGCTACACCTTC
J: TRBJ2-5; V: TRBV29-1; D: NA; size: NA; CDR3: CSASPSQETQYF; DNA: TGCAGCGCCTCACCCAGTCAAGAGACCCAGTACTTC
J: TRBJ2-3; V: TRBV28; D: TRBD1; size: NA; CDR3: CASRGQGTDTQYF; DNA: TGTGCCAGCAGGGGACAGGGCACAGATACGCAGTATTTT
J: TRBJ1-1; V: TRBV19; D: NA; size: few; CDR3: CASSIRGGNTEAFF; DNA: TGTGCCAGTAGTATAAGAGGTGGTAACACTGAAGCTTTCTTT
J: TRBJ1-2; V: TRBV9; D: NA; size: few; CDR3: CASNPGDNYGYTF; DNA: TGTGCCAGCAATCCGGGGGATAACTATGGCTACACCTTC
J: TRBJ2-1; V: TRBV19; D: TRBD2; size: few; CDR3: CASSIPMLRGNEQFF; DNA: TGTGCCAGTAGCATCCCCATGCTGCGGGGGAATGAGCAGTTCTTC
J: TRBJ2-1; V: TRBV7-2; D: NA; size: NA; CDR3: CASSRILAINEQFF; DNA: TGTGCCAGCAGCCGAATCCTAGCAATCAATGAGCAGTTCTTC
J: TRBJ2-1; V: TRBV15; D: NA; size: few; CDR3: CATSVQTRFSEQFF; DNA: TGTGCCACCAGCGTTCAAACTAGGTTCAGTGAGCAGTTCTTC
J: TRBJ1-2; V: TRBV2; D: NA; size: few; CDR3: CASSVTDYGYTF; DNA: TGTGCCAGCAGTGTAACAGACTATGGCTACACCTTC
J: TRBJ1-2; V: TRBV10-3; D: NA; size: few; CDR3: CAISDGGLDYGYTF; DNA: TGTGCCATCAGTGACGGGGGTTTGGACTATGGCTACACCTTC
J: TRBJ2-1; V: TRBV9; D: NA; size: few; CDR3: CASSVQGTEQFF; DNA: TGTGCCAGCAGCGTACAGGGAACTGAGCAGTTCTTC
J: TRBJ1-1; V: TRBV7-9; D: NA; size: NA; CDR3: CASSREAYYTEAFF; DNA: TGTGCCAGCAGTCGGGAGGCCTATTACACTGAAGCTTTCTTT
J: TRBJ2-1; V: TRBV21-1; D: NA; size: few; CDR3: CAAGVGILAGEYYNEQFF; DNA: TGTGCCGCCGGGGTAGGCATTCTAGCGGGAGAGTACTACAATGAGCAGTTCTTC
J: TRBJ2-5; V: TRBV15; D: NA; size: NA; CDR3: CATSRDKWAQETQYF; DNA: TGTGCCACCAGCAGAGATAAGTGGGCTCAAGAGACCCAGTACTTC
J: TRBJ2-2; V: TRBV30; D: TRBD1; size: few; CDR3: CAWSKRTGKNGELFF; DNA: TGTGCCTGGAGTAAAAGGACAGGGAAGAACGGGGAGCTGTTTTTT